Each of the 19 T cell receptor beta chains below was sequenced from the same sample in a study of tumor and adjacent non-tumor tissue in lung cancer (dated by TCRdb to 2016 to 2019). RNA was extracted from bulk unsorted tissue and checked for quality with a NanoDrop ND-1000 and an Agilent 2100. Normal lung samples were distant non-tumor tissue taken more than 3 cm from the tumor edge. The library was built by means of multiplex PCR. Reads for this sample came from an Illumina HiSeq 2500. TCRbeta libraries were constructed through three rounds of nested PCR with primers (Table S4) according to protocols adapted from ARM-PCR. TCRdb trimmed public reads at Q25 via fastp, called clones via MiXCR and kept in-frame beta chains. A single entry per CDR3 protein holds the most common genes and DNA from its merged rows. The sample profile shows about 48,000 distinct CDR3 sequences; roughly 67% of them were found once. The ten largest clones represent roughly 31% of the sample.

Sequencing input: distant non-tumor lung tissue. These TCRs come from a woman between 65 and 79 years old with non-small cell lung cancer.

With regard to this clonotype: An end of the junction differs from the germline gene, which may be a read error. The chain employs TRBV4-1 and TRBJ1-1; the D gene is possibly TRBD1 (5 bases). Per germline, CDR1 MGHRA and CDR2 YSYEKL. The CDR3 length is 14 residues. As DNA, the CDR3 is TGTGCCTGCAGCACCCTGACAGAGAACACTGAAGCTTTCTTT. Its translation: CACSTLTENTEAFF.

CDR3 DNA sequence: TGTGCCTGGAGTCGGGGACAGGTCTCCGAGCAGTACTTC. It is translated as CAWSRGQVSEQYF. J is TRBJ2-7 and V is TRBV30; 8 nucleotides align to TRBD1. The CDR3 is made up of 13 amino acids. CDR1 and CDR2 (germline): GTSNPN, SVGIG (reference sequence). J was trimmed by 6 bases and V by 2 bases; bases with no gene match: 6.

About this clonotype itself: An end of the junction does not agree with germline; a read error may underlie this. This sequence joins TRBV12-3 or TRBV12-4 and TRBJ2-3; the match to TRBD1 covers 8 bases. The CDR3 sequence is 15 residues long. The CDR3 DNA follows: TGTGCCAGCATCAGGACAGGGACCTTTGCAGATACGAAGTATTTT. This encodes CASIRTGTFADTKYF.

As for this clonotype: This CDR3 fails to terminate in the conserved phenylalanine or tryptophan, so it likely reflects a read error. The CDR3 loop reads CASSQTPGPNQPQHY. The CDR3 region has the DNA TGTGCCAGCAGCCAAACCCCGGGGCCCAATCAGCCCCAGCATTAT. The V call is TRBV7-8, the J call TRBJ1-5, with a weak D call TRBD1 (5 bases). V gave up 5 bases and J gave up 3 bases, with 14 bases separating them. Germline loops: CDR1 SGHVS, CDR2 FQNEAQ. CDR3 length: 15 amino acids.

Concerning this clonotype itself: The conserved phenylalanine or tryptophan is not found at the CDR3 terminus, so this likely reflects a read error. The V and J genes are TRBV29-1 and TRBJ2-7, with TRBD2 matching over 12 bases. V shed 4 bases, J shed 7 bases, and the junction held 5 bases outside the gene matches. Germline V gene data show CDR1 as SQVTM and CDR2 as ANQGSEA. The CDR3 length is 13 residues. The CDR3 DNA follows: TGCAGCGTTGCACTAGCGGGAGGTTATGAGCAGTACCTC. Its protein product is CSVALAGGYEQYL.

V is TRBV29-1 and J is TRBJ2-3, with D unclear. The CDR3 extends over 14 amino acids. Germline V gene lookup returns CDR1 SQVTM and CDR2 ANQGSEA. Trimming removed 2 bases from V and 2 bases from J, with 11 bases in between. The CDR3 DNA follows: TGCAGCGTTGAATCAGAGGCGAACACAGATACGCAGTATTTT. Translating gives CSVESEANTDTQYF.

Notes on this clonotype: One end of the junction varies from germline; a read error may be responsible. The chain recombines TRBV29-1 with TRBJ2-2, with a tentative D call TRBD1 (5 bases). This CDR3 has 13 amino acids. Germline V lookup: CDR1 SQVTM, CDR2 ANQGSEA. The CDR3 sequence is CNVPQGYTRELFF. DNA of the CDR3: TGCAACGTTCCCCAGGGCTACACCAGGGAGCTGTTTTTT.

This clonotype was observed many times. The V gene is TRBV7-8, the J gene TRBJ2-2; the D gene is possibly TRBD1 (6 bases). The V end was cut by 5 bases, the J end by 5 bases, with 15 bases between. The CDR3 has 15 residues. CDR1 and CDR2 (germline): SGHVS, FQNEAQ. CDR3 in amino acids: CASSPYRESTGELFF. The DNA of the CDR3 is TGTGCCAGCAGCCCGTACAGGGAATCAACCGGGGAGCTGTTTTTT.

A note on this clonotype: This may come from a read error, since a much larger clone is one base off. This is likely a read error, given that the CDR3 carries no conserved phenylalanine or tryptophan at its end. V gene TRBV28 combines with J gene TRBJ1-1, with D possibly matching TRBD1 (6 bases). Germline CDR1 MDHEN, CDR2 SYDVKM. Between the trimmed V and J ends, which lost 7 bases and 0 bases, there was a span of 15 bases. This CDR3 has 15 residues. CDR3 bases: TGTGCCAGCATCCCGTGGGACACCATGAACACTGAAGCTTTCCTT. Amino acids: CASIPWDTMNTEAFL.

Remarks on this clonotype: The CDR3 does not end in the conserved phenylalanine or tryptophan, so this is likely a read error. The genes are TRBV6-1 and TRBJ2-1; 7 nucleotides align to TRBD2. The CDR3 has 15 amino acids. The germline V gene encodes CDR1 MNHNS and CDR2 SASEGT. This CDR3 reads CASSAASGPGSEQFL. In nucleotides, the CDR3 is TGTGCCAGTAGTGCGGCTAGCGGCCCCGGCAGTGAGCAGTTCCTC.

To note about this clonotype: A much larger clone lies a single base off, so this may be a read error. The chain employs TRBV28 and TRBJ2-2; maybe TRBD2 (6 bases). The CDR3 loop spans 14 amino acids. CDR1 is MDHEN, CDR2 SYDVKM, per germline. V was shortened by 10 bases and J by 4 bases, with 16 bases between the two germline ends. The CDR3 coding sequence is TGTGCCACCCAGTCAGCGGGCGGCACCGGGGAGCTGTTTTTT. Translated: CATQSAGGTGELFF.

Note on this clonotype: As the CDR3 is not closed by the conserved phenylalanine or tryptophan, this likely results from a read error. No DNA is shown, since the ends of the CDR3 on it are uncertain; the CDR3 is the one TCRdb lists. The V gene is TRBV29-1, the J gene TRBJ2-1. The CDR3 spans 12 residues, counting both ends. Germline CDR1 reads SQVTM; CDR2 reads ANQGSEA. The CDR3 sequence is CSVDKSYDEQFL.

This clonotype was seen many times. The chain links TRBV6-6 to TRBJ2-3; 9 positions match TRBD1. The V segment lost 5 bases and the J segment 2 bases; nucleotides outside the gene matches: 2. Germline V lookup: CDR1 MNHNY, CDR2 SVGAGI (reference sequence). This CDR3 contains 14 residues. For the CDR3, the DNA is TGTGCCAGCAGTGACAGGGGGAACACAGATACGCAGTATTTT. Amino acid sequence: CASSDRGNTDTQYF.

The rearrangement joins TRBV5-1 to TRBJ2-1, with 7 bases aligning to TRBD1. The CDR3 is 16 amino acids. V shed 8 bases, J shed 3 bases, and the junction held 14 bases outside the gene matches. The germline V gene has CDR1 SGHRS and CDR2 YFSETQ. CDR3 nucleotides: TGCGCCAGTAACTTGGCCCGGGACAGCATCTACAATGAGCAGTTCTTC. This sequence encodes CASNLARDSIYNEQFF.

This clonotype was counted many times. The genes are TRBV10-3 and TRBJ1-5; no firm D call. This CDR3 comprises 13 residues. With 0 bases removed from V and 6 bases from J, the gap between germline ends came to 6 bases. CDR1 is ENHRY and CDR2 is SYGVKD in the germline V gene. DNA for the CDR3: TGTGCCATCAGTGAGTCCGGTGGTCAGCCCCAGCATTTT. Its translation is CAISESGGQPQHF.

The chain joins TRBV7-2 to TRBJ2-3, with 9 bases identical to TRBD2. The CDR3 is 16 amino acids. Looked up from germline, CDR1 is SGHTA and CDR2 is FQGNSA. V was clipped by 5 bases and J by 11 bases; unmatched bases: 17. This CDR3 reads CASSPPRREGRLRQYF. The CDR3 nucleotides read TGTGCCAGCAGCCCTCCCCGGCGGGAGGGCCGTCTTAGGCAGTATTTT.

The chain joins TRBV7-2 to TRBJ2-5, with TRBD2 matching over 7 bases. Germline assignment: CDR1 SGHTA and CDR2 FQGNSA. The CDR3 loop spans 14 amino acids. Trimming at V came to 3 bases and at J to 4 bases, leaving 5 bases not matched to a gene. The CDR3 is CASSFGLVRETQYF. As DNA, the CDR3 is TGTGCCAGCAGCTTCGGACTAGTTCGAGAGACCCAGTACTTC.

This clonotype was observed many times. The chain uses TRBV4-1 and TRBJ2-1; 11 positions match TRBD1. The germline gives CDR1 MGHRA, CDR2 YSYEKL. The V and J ends lost 3 bases and 8 bases, in that order; junction bases with no gene match: 6. The CDR3 has 15 amino acids. CDR3 loop: CASSQGRTGGDEQFF. The CDR3 DNA is TGCGCCAGCAGCCAGGGCCGGACAGGGGGCGATGAGCAGTTCTTC.

The chain recombines TRBV29-1 with TRBJ2-1; D possibly corresponds to TRBD2 (5 bases). From germline, CDR1 is SQVTM and CDR2 ANQGSEA. The CDR3 runs to 15 residues. Trimming pared 8 bases from V and 2 bases from J, leaving 19 bases between. CDR3 nucleotides: TGCAGCCCTACACCCTTGGGGAGCACCTACAATGAGCAGTTCTTC. Translation gives CSPTPLGSTYNEQFF.